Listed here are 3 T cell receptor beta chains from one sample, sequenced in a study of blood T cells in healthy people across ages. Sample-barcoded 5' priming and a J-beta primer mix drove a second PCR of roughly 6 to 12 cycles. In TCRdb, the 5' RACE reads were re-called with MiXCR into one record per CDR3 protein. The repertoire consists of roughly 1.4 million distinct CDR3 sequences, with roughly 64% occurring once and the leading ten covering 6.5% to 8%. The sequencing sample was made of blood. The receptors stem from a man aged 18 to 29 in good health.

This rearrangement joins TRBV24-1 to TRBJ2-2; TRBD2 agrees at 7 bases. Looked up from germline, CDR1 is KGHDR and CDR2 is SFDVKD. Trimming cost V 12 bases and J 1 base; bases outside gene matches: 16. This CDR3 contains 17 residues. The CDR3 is CAVGKEGLYLNTGELFF. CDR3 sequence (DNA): TGTGCCGTCGGGAAAGAGGGACTATACTTGAACACCGGGGAGCTGTTTTTT.

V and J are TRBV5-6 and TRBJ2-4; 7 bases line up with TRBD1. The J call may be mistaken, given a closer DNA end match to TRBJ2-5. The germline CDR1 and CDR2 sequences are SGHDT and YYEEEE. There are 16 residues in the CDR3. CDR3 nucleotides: TGTGCCAGCAGCTTGCGGTACAGGGGAACCGGGGAGACCCAGTACTTC. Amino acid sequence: CASSLRYRGTGETQYF.

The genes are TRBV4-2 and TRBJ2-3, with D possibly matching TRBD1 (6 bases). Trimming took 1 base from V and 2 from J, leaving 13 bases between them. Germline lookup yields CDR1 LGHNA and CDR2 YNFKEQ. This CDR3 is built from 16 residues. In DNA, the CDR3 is TGTGCCAGCAGCCAAGCGACAGGATCTTACACAGATACGCAGTATTTT. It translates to CASSQATGSYTDTQYF.